One sample yielded the 2 T cell receptor beta chains listed below, sequenced in a study of immune heterogeneity within non-small cell lung tumors. With approximately 650 ng used per sample, the template was genomic DNA from bulk tumor. During surgery, each primary tumor gave multiple biopsies spaced as far apart as possible. Curative surgery was performed on patients who had untreated, newly diagnosed non-small cell lung cancer. In a multiplex PCR, 32 V and 13 J primers amplified TCR beta CDR3. TCRdb re-called the multiplex PCR reads with MiXCR, one entry per CDR3 protein. The table records 20,000 to 25,000 distinct CDR3 sequences, 27% of them present only once. Sequencing input: lung tumor tissue. The receptors stem from a man aged 40-50 years with non-small cell lung cancer.

This clonotype occurred many times. This chain connects TRBV20-1 to TRBJ2-7, with D possibly matching TRBD1 (5 bases). The CDR3 covers 13 residues. V lost 2 bases and J 1 base, leaving 9 bases between the germline ends. CDR1 and CDR2 (germline): DFQATT, SNEGSKA (reference sequence). The CDR3 here is CSARSQASYEQYF. CDR3 DNA: TGCAGTGCTAGATCACAGGCATCCTACGAGCAGTACTTC.

This clonotype is classed as medium-sized. The chain employs TRBV7-2 and TRBJ2-7; unclear D gene. V lost 0 bases to trimming and J lost 0 bases, with 9 bases between them. The germline V gene encodes CDR1 SGHTA and CDR2 FQGNSA. The CDR3 spans 15 residues. CDR3 sequence (DNA): TGTGCCAGCAGCTTAGCAGGCAGTTCCTCCTACGAGCAGTACTTC. Its protein product is CASSLAGSSSYEQYF.